The 8 T cell receptor beta chains presented below share a single source sample, sequenced in a study of blood T cell repertoires in COVID-19. Sequencing used immunoSEQ multiplex PCR; TCRdb keeps in-frame clones, though not all of them. This table holds 150,000 to 200,000 clones, around 87% found once. Sequenced sample: PBMCs or T cells enriched from blood (not recorded which). The receptors here all came from a woman aged 30 to 39 who had recovered from COVID-19.

The V call is TRBV24-1, the J call TRBJ1-1, with 7 bases that match TRBD1. CDR3 length: 13 amino acids. Trimming took 3 bases from V and 5 from J; bases not matched to a gene: 2. Per the germline V gene, CDR1 is KGHDR and CDR2 is SFDVKD. The CDR3 coding sequence is TGTGCCACCAGTGATACAGGGGTAACTGAAGCTTTCTTT. Translating gives CATSDTGVTEAFF.

The chain carries TRBV5-1 and TRBJ1-6; unclear D gene. This CDR3 region has 16 residues. V shed 0 bases and J shed 8 bases, with 15 bases lying between them. Germline CDR1 is SGHRS and CDR2 is YFSETQ. The CDR3 loop is CASSLVWAGSYSPLHF. In nucleotides, the CDR3 is TGCGCCAGCAGCTTGGTGTGGGCCGGTTCTTATTCACCCCTCCACTTT.

The chain links TRBV5-8 to TRBJ2-5; 9 nucleotides line up with TRBD1. Germline CDR1 SGHTS, CDR2 YDEGEE. This CDR3 spans 16 amino acids. V was pared by 4 bases and J by 0 bases, with 7 bases of the junction left unmatched. Here the CDR3 reads CASSAGQGNYQETQYF. As DNA, the CDR3 is TGTGCCAGCAGCGCGGGACAGGGCAATTACCAAGAGACCCAGTACTTC.

The CDR3 here is CSASFGAGGPDTQYF. The CDR3 nucleotides are TGCAGTGCTAGTTTCGGAGCGGGGGGGCCTGATACGCAGTATTTT. The chain uses TRBV20-1 and TRBJ2-3; 10 bases match TRBD2. CDR1 DFQATT and CDR2 SNEGSKA come from the germline V gene (reference sequence). Losses at the gene ends were 3 bases for V and 6 bases for J; bases not matched to a gene: 9. CDR3 length equals 15 residues.

This clone was detected only a few times. The chain joins TRBV7-7 to TRBJ2-1; 7 nucleotides agree with TRBD2. The V gene end was trimmed by 1 base and the J gene end by 6 bases; junction bases not matched to a gene: 6. The CDR3 covers 15 residues. From germline, CDR1 is SSHAT and CDR2 FNYEAQ (reference sequence). CDR3 sequence: CASSLDGLAANEQFF. The DNA for the CDR3 is TGTGCCAGCAGCTTAGACGGCCTAGCGGCCAATGAGCAGTTCTTC. Filled out from reference TRBV7-7 and TRBJ2-1, the complete variable domain reads GAGVSQSPRYKVTKRGQDVTLRCDPISSHATLYWYQQALGQGPEFLTYFNYEAQPDKSGLPSDRFSAERPEGSISTLTIQRTEQRDSAMYRCASSLDGLAANEQFFGPGTRLTVL.

The chain combines TRBV7-9 with TRBJ1-6; D is perhaps TRBD1 (6 bases). Per germline, CDR1 SEHNR and CDR2 FQNEAQ (reference sequence). With 3 bases removed from V and 8 bases from J, the gap between germline ends came to 11 bases. This CDR3 has 14 amino acids. CDR3 DNA sequence: TGTGCCAGCAGCTTCTATTCAGGGGATTCACCCCTCCACTTT. Translating gives CASSFYSGDSPLHF.

This clone was counted only a few times. The rearrangement joins TRBV2 to TRBJ1-1, with D possibly matching TRBD1 (6 bases). The germline CDR1 and CDR2 sequences are SNHLY and FYNNEI. V lost 7 bases and J 7 bases, leaving 10 bases between the germline ends. The CDR3 spans 11 residues. The CDR3: CASMMDSEAFF. Here the CDR3 DNA reads TGTGCCAGCATGATGGACAGTGAAGCTTTCTTT.

This clone appeared a few times. The J gene is TRBJ2-1, the V gene TRBV28; a weak D match, TRBD2 (5 bases). Deletions cut 7 bases from V and 3 bases from J, with 16 bases between. CDR1 and CDR2 (germline): MDHEN, SYDVKM. This CDR3 is 15 amino acids long. CDR3 protein: CASMDDASSYNEQFF. CDR3 coding DNA: TGTGCCAGCATGGACGACGCTAGCAGCTACAATGAGCAGTTCTTC.